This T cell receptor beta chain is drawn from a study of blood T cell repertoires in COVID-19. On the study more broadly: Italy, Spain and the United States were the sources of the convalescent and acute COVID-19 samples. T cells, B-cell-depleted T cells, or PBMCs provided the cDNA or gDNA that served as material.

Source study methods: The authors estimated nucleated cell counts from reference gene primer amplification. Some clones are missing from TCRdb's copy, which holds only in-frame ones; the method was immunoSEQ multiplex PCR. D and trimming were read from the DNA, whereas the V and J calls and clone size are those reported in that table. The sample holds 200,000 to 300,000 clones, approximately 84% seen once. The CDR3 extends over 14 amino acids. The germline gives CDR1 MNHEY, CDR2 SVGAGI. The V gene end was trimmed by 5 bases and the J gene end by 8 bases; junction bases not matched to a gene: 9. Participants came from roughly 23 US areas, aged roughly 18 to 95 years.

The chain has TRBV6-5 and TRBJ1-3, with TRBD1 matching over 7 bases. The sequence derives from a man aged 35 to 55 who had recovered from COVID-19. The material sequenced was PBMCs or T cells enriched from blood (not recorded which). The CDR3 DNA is TGTGCCAGCAGTCGACAGGGTGTGGGGCACACCATATATTTT. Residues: CASSRQGVGHTIYF.